The 21 T cell receptor beta chains below were found in one sample sequenced in a study of Ad26.COV2.S vaccination and SARS-CoV-2 variants. Treatment described: some 19 received Ad26.COV2.S at low or high dose, single or two shots; several received placebo; per-sample allocation not given. It was on day 63 after the first vaccine or placebo injection that samples were taken. Measured with immunoSEQ multiplex PCR; TCRdb has only the in-frame clones, and not every one. The table shows 290,000 or so clones, with about 89% occurring only once. The sequenced sample was peripheral blood, obtained in a trial of Ad26.COV2.S vaccine versus placebo. These receptor sequences come from a person aged 18-65 years who received the Ad26.COV2.S COVID-19 vaccine or a placebo.

The CDR3 coding sequence is TGTGCCAGCAGCCAAGGGGAGGGGGATTCACCCCTCCACTTT. Amino acid sequence: CASSQGEGDSPLHF. V and J are TRBV4-2 and TRBJ1-6, with a weak D call TRBD1 (6 bases). This CDR3 is built from 14 residues. Germline V gene data show CDR1 as LGHNA and CDR2 as YNFKEQ. The V end was cut by 1 base, the J end by 8 bases, with 9 bases between.

The chain is built from TRBV7-2 and TRBJ1-5; D not resolved. The V gene's germline CDR1 is SGHTA and CDR2 FQGNSA. Trimming pared 1 base from V and 0 bases from J, leaving 7 bases between. The CDR3 sequence is 15 residues long. CDR3 sequence (DNA): TGTGCCAGCAGCTTAGTCGGGGATAGCAATCAGCCCCAGCATTTT. It translates to CASSLVGDSNQPQHF.

In this sample, this clone turned up once. The gene calls are TRBV15 and TRBJ2-2; 7 nucleotides line up with TRBD1. This CDR3 has 18 residues. Per germline, CDR1 LNHNV and CDR2 YYDKDF (reference sequence). V shed 5 bases, J shed 6 bases, and the junction held 18 bases outside the gene matches. The CDR3 region is CATSLDQGQVYGAGELFF. The CDR3, as DNA: TGTGCCACCAGCCTAGACCAAGGACAGGTGTATGGGGCCGGGGAGCTGTTTTTT.

This clone was counted only a few times. This chain links TRBV6-5 with TRBJ1-6, with 7 bases lining up with TRBD1. Looked up from germline, CDR1 is MNHEY and CDR2 is SVGAGI. The J segment lost 8 bases and the V segment lost 6 bases, leaving 7 bases of the junction unmatched. The CDR3 runs to 14 residues. The CDR3 sequence: CASSPTGRYSPLHF. CDR3 sequence (DNA): TGTGCCAGCAGCCCGACAGGGAGGTATTCACCCCTCCACTTT.

The rearrangement links TRBV7-6 to TRBJ2-5; TRBD1 matches 7 bases. Germline V gene sequence: CDR1 SGHVS, CDR2 FNYEAQ. The CDR3 loop spans 17 amino acids. V gave up 0 bases and J gave up 2 bases; unmatched junction bases: 9. The CDR3 DNA reads TGTGCCAGCAGCTTAGCCCCCACAGGGGACCCACAAGAGACCCAGTACTTC. Its translation: CASSLAPTGDPQETQYF.

V usage is TRBV7-9 and J usage is TRBJ1-1, with 10 bases fitting TRBD1. Trimming took 5 bases from V and 1 from J; bases not matched to a gene: 13. Germline V gene lookup returns CDR1 SEHNR and CDR2 FQNEAQ (reference sequence). The CDR3 contains 18 residues. The CDR3 sequence: CASSRTLTGTGANTEAFF. The CDR3 nucleotides are TGTGCCAGCAGCCGAACCCTCACCGGGACAGGGGCGAACACTGAAGCTTTCTTT. Full variable domain (rest looked up from reference TRBV7-9 and TRBJ1-1): DTGVSQNPRHKITKRGQNVTFRCDPISEHNRLYWYRQTLGQGPEFLTYFQNEAQLEKSRLLSDRFSAERPKGSFSTLEIQRTEQGDSAMYLCASSRTLTGTGANTEAFFGQGTRLTVV.

The chain is built from TRBV13 and TRBJ2-7, with 10 positions matching TRBD2. Germline lookup yields CDR1 PRHDT and CDR2 FYEKMQ (reference sequence). With V trimmed by 4 bases and J by 3 bases, 12 bases remained unmatched. This CDR3 contains 17 residues. This CDR3 reads CASSSRTSGVSYYEQYF. For the CDR3, the DNA is TGTGCCAGCAGCTCTAGGACTAGCGGAGTTTCATACTACGAGCAGTACTTC.

The chain is built from TRBV7-9 and TRBJ2-2; the D is unclear. From germline, CDR1 is SEHNR and CDR2 FQNEAQ (reference sequence). Deletions cut 5 bases from V and 1 base from J, with 5 bases between. The CDR3 loop spans 13 amino acids. CDR3: CASSTRNTGELFF. For the CDR3, the DNA is TGTGCCAGCAGCACAAGGAACACCGGGGAGCTGTTTTTT. Combining the CDR3 with reference TRBV7-9 and TRBJ2-2 gives the whole variable domain DTGVSQNPRHKITKRGQNVTFRCDPISEHNRLYWYRQTLGQGPEFLTYFQNEAQLEKSRLLSDRFSAERPKGSFSTLEIQRTEQGDSAMYLCASSTRNTGELFFGEGSRLTVL.

The genes are TRBV7-9 and TRBJ2-2, with 10 bases that match TRBD2. CDR1 is SEHNR and CDR2 is FQNEAQ in the germline V gene (reference sequence). Trimming at V came to 5 bases and at J to 1 base, leaving 4 bases not matched to a gene. The CDR3 is 16 residues long. The CDR3 DNA sequence: TGTGCCAGCAGCCAAGGACTAGCGGAGAACACCGGGGAGCTGTTTTTT. This codes for CASSQGLAENTGELFF.

The rearrangement links TRBV21-1 to TRBJ2-5. TRBV21-1 is noted as a pseudogene. The CDR3 loop spans 16 amino acids. Here the CDR3 DNA reads TGTGCCAGCAGCGACGGGACCTTGCGGTACCAAGAGACCCAGTACTTC. Encoded protein: CASSDGTLRYQETQYF.

This chain connects TRBV2 to TRBJ2-7; D is undetermined. The CDR3 consists of 11 residues. In germline, CDR1 is SNHLY, CDR2 FYNNEI. The V and J ends lost 8 bases and 1 base respectively, with 6 bases between them. Written as DNA, the CDR3 is TGTGCCAGCCAGCAATCCTACGAGCAGTACTTC. Its protein is CASQQSYEQYF.

The rearrangement joins TRBV19 to TRBJ1-2; 7 nucleotides agree with TRBD1. V gave up 3 bases and J gave up 5 bases; unmatched junction bases: 9. The CDR3 is made up of 15 amino acids. Germline V gives CDR1 LNHDA, CDR2 SQIVND (reference sequence). CDR3 DNA sequence: TGTGCCAGTAGTATGACGGGGGACAGCCTTTATGGCTACACCTTC. It codes for CASSMTGDSLYGYTF.

The rearrangement links TRBV9 to TRBJ1-1; D unresolved. Trimming stripped 0 bases from V and 2 bases from J, with 11 bases between. The CDR3 runs to 15 residues. In germline, CDR1 is SGDLS, CDR2 YYNGEE. In nucleotides, the CDR3 is TGTGCCAGCAGCGTAGTCGGATCGTTTAACACTGAAGCTTTCTTT. Translated, it gives CASSVVGSFNTEAFF.

V and J are TRBV6-1 and TRBJ1-2, with D perhaps matching TRBD1 (6 bases). Germline values: CDR1 MNHNS, CDR2 SASEGT. V lost 3 bases and J 0 bases, leaving 14 bases between the germline ends. There are 16 residues in the CDR3. Here the CDR3 reads CASSDYQEGANYGYTF. DNA of the CDR3: TGTGCCAGCAGTGATTACCAAGAGGGGGCTAACTATGGCTACACCTTC.

The V gene is TRBV7-2, the J gene TRBJ2-4, with TRBD2 matching 12 bases. The CDR3 contains 16 residues. V lost 1 base to trimming and J lost 8 bases; unmatched junction nucleotides: 6. Germline V lookup: CDR1 SGHTA, CDR2 FQGNSA. The DNA of the CDR3 is TGTGCCAGCAGCTTAGTCGAACTAGCGGGAGGCTACATTCAGTACTTC. Its protein product is CASSLVELAGGYIQYF.

V gene TRBV19 combines with J gene TRBJ2-2, with 7 bases identical to TRBD1. This CDR3 has 15 residues. Germline values: CDR1 LNHDA, CDR2 SQIVND (reference sequence). The V gene end was trimmed by 5 bases and the J gene end by 4 bases; junction bases not matched to a gene: 7. The CDR3 is CASSPQGFGTGELFF. The CDR3 DNA reads TGTGCCAGTAGTCCACAGGGGTTTGGCACCGGGGAGCTGTTTTTT.

The chain is built from TRBV2 and TRBJ2-7; the match to TRBD2 covers 14 bases. V shed 7 bases, J shed 3 bases, and the junction held 5 bases outside the gene matches. The CDR3 extends over 15 amino acids. The germline V gene has CDR1 SNHLY and CDR2 FYNNEI. The CDR3 DNA follows: TGTGCCAGCATCCCGGGACTAGCGGGGGACTACGAGCAGTACTTC. Translation: CASIPGLAGDYEQYF.

This clone came up once. The gene calls are TRBV7-9 and TRBJ2-1, with 10 bases identical to TRBD2. Germline-derived CDR1 and CDR2 are SEHNR and FQNEAQ (reference sequence). This CDR3 contains 16 residues. After removal of 1 base from V and 2 bases from J, the junction contained 2 bases not matched to a gene. The CDR3 bases are TGTGCCAGCAGCTTAGTACTAGCGGGACCCTACAATGAGCAGTTCTTC. Its translation is CASSLVLAGPYNEQFF.

The chain joins TRBV7-2 to TRBJ1-6, with 7 bases aligning to TRBD1. Germline assignment: CDR1 SGHTA and CDR2 FQGNSA. The CDR3 contains 17 residues. V trimming: 5 bases; J trimming: 4 bases; junction bases outside the gene matches: 11. In DNA, the CDR3 is TGTGCCAGCAGCCCCGTCGACAGGGAGGGGTATAATTCACCCCTCCACTTT. This encodes CASSPVDREGYNSPLHF.

The rearrangement uses TRBV19 and TRBJ2-7; D may be TRBD1 (6 bases). The ends were cut back, 6 bases at V and 2 bases at J, with 17 bases in the middle. The germline CDR1 and CDR2 sequences are LNHDA and SQIVND (reference sequence). The CDR3 extends over 15 amino acids. CDR3 nucleotide sequence: TGTGCCAGTAGGAAGGTGACAGGTACTACCTACGAGCAGTACTTC. Encoded protein: CASRKVTGTTYEQYF. The complete variable domain, with remaining parts taken from reference TRBV19 and TRBJ2-7, reads DGGITQSPKYLFRKEGQNVTLSCEQNLNHDAMYWYRQDPGQGLRLIYYSQIVNDFQKGDIAEGYSVSREKKESFPLTVTSAQKNPTAFYLCASRKVTGTTYEQYFGPGTRLTVT.

The chain carries TRBV5-1 and TRBJ2-2, with TRBD1 matching over 8 bases. The CDR3 is made up of 16 amino acids. V shed 4 bases, J shed 2 bases, and the junction held 7 bases outside the gene matches. CDR1 is SGHRS, CDR2 YFSETQ, per germline. The CDR3 loop is CASSPSGTGNTGELFF. Written as DNA, the CDR3 is TGCGCCAGCAGCCCATCCGGGACAGGAAACACCGGGGAGCTGTTTTTT.